This T cell receptor (beta chain) was found in a study of blood T cells in healthy people across ages. The authors ran a second PCR of 7 to 11 cycles using a sample-barcoded 5' primer and a J-beta primer mix. TCRdb re-called the 5' RACE reads through MiXCR, storing one row per CDR3 protein. The sample has fewer than 1.5 million distinct CDR3 sequences, around two fifths seen once. Study-level points and caveats: Roughly linear age-related decline in beta diversity appeared, significant by age roughly 40. Strong correlation existed between TCR beta diversity and naive T cell percentage. Unsorted PBMCs blocked a conclusive comparison of naive and antigen-experienced cells.

A word on this clonotype: The antigen is undetermined.

The junction had 11 bases not matched to a gene; V was cut back by 1 base and J by 8 bases. Germline-derived CDR1 and CDR2 are DFQATT and SNEGSKA (reference sequence). The CDR3 spans 15 residues. The source of this sequence is a woman younger than 30 in good health. The sequenced sample was blood. This chain connects TRBV20-1 to TRBJ2-3; 8 positions match TRBD2. In DNA form, the CDR3 reads TGCAGTGCTAGAGCTAATGTAGCGGGGCCCGGTACGCAGTATTTT. This translates into CSARANVAGPGTQYF.